These 9 T cell receptor beta chains originate from one sample sequenced in a study of T cell responses to AZD1222 COVID-19 vaccine (dated by TCRdb to 2020 to 2022). The receptor library was made with the immunoSEQ multiplex PCR assay. Sourced from immuneACCESS, this table was stored by TCRdb with only in-frame sequences that have V and J called. A share of the clones is absent; for the studies checked, an unresolved V gene accounts for under half, and the remainder has no known explanation. This sample has about 86,000 clones in its table, and about nine tenths of those were observed once. The leading ten clones occupy roughly 2.3% of the sample. The intended sense of this specimen's time point label: baseline before first vaccination. Specimen: peripheral blood, collected on day 0 of AZD1222 vaccination. These receptors all come from an adult in good health.

The chain recombines TRBV5-1 with TRBJ2-3, with TRBD2 matching 7 bases. The CDR3 totals 17 residues. CDR1 is SGHRS and CDR2 is YFSETQ in the germline V gene. V shed 1 base, J shed 4 bases, and the junction held 12 bases outside the gene matches. This CDR3 is CASSLWVGGSGADTQYF. CDR3 nucleotides: TGCGCCAGCAGCTTGTGGGTTGGCGGGAGCGGGGCAGATACGCAGTATTTT.

The chain has TRBV6-5 and TRBJ2-3; D is unresolved. This CDR3 is 14 amino acids long. Trimming stripped 2 bases from V and 0 bases from J, with 6 bases between. From germline, CDR1 is MNHEY and CDR2 SVGAGI. The CDR3 sequence is CASSYQRSTDTQYF. In DNA, the CDR3 is TGTGCCAGCAGTTACCAGCGTAGCACAGATACGCAGTATTTT.

The V and J genes are TRBV3-1 (or the pseudogene TRBV3-2) and TRBJ2-5; 12 bases match TRBD2. CDR1 is LGHDT, CDR2 YNNKEL, per germline (reference sequence). J was trimmed by 1 base and V by 10 bases; bases with no gene match: 4. The CDR3 totals 14 residues. CDR3 sequence (DNA): TGTGCCACCAGACTAGCGGGGGCCCAAGAGACCCAGTACTTC. Its protein product is CATRLAGAQETQYF.

This rearrangement joins TRBV10-3 to TRBJ2-1; D might be TRBD2 (6 bases). The germline V and J ends were trimmed by 2 bases and 4 bases, with 9 bases remaining between them. CDR1 and CDR2 from the germline V gene are ENHRY and SYGVKD. The CDR3 sequence is 14 residues long. Here the CDR3 DNA reads TGTGCCATCAGTGAGCCCCGGGAGTACAATGAGCAGTTCTTC. Translated, it gives CAISEPREYNEQFF.

This chain links TRBV7-2 with TRBJ2-5; D call uncertain. V was cut by 1 base and J by 3 bases, with 3 bases left in between. CDR1 and CDR2 from the germline V gene are SGHTA and FQGNSA. This CDR3 is 12 amino acids long. The CDR3 spells CASSLDKETQYF. The CDR3 region has the DNA TGTGCCAGCAGCTTAGACAAAGAGACCCAGTACTTC.

The chain employs TRBV5-1 and TRBJ1-4; D unresolved. Germline-derived CDR1 and CDR2 are SGHRS and YFSETQ. The CDR3 is 13 amino acids. V lost 0 bases and J 5 bases, leaving 5 bases between the germline ends. DNA of the CDR3: TGCGCCAGCAGCTTGGGAGAGAATGAAAAACTGTTTTTT. It is translated as CASSLGENEKLFF.

V gene TRBV27 combines with J gene TRBJ2-2, with 8 bases identical to TRBD2. Germline V gene lookup returns CDR1 MNHEY and CDR2 SMNVEV (reference sequence). Unmatched junction bases numbered 4, after V lost 0 bases and J lost 1 base. This CDR3 region has 17 residues. This chain's CDR3 is CASSLSGGRLNTGELFF. The CDR3 DNA follows: TGTGCCAGCAGTTTATCGGGCGGGAGGCTGAACACCGGGGAGCTGTTTTTT.

V usage is TRBV6-4 and J usage is TRBJ1-6; D is unclear. The germline gives CDR1 MRHNA, CDR2 SNTAGT. Trimming stripped 0 bases from V and 7 bases from J, with 10 bases between. This CDR3 has 15 residues. CDR3 in DNA: TGTGCCAGCAGTGACTCGTTCGTGGGGAATTCACCCCTCCACTTT. Its protein is CASSDSFVGNSPLHF.

The chain combines TRBV5-1 with TRBJ2-5; possibly TRBD1 for D (6 bases). V gave up 0 bases and J gave up 2 bases, with 11 bases separating them. Germline V gene sequence: CDR1 SGHRS, CDR2 YFSETQ. The CDR3 length is 15 residues. The DNA of the CDR3 is TGCGCCAGCAGCTTGGCGGGGACACAGCAAGAGACCCAGTACTTC. Amino acid sequence: CASSLAGTQQETQYF.